This T cell receptor (beta chain) was sequenced for a study of blood T cells in healthy people across ages. Points from the study as a whole: TCR beta diversity, measured per million T cells, fell in a roughly linear way with age.

Sample-barcoded 5' priming and a J-beta primer mix drove a second PCR of roughly 7 to 11 cycles. Any given sample supplied a minimum of 3 million CDR3-containing paired-end reads. TCRdb reanalysed the 5' RACE reads using MiXCR and keeps one entry per CDR3 protein. The sample carries about 680,000 distinct CDR3 sequences, more than 40% recorded once. The people who gave samples were healthy Caucasians from Russia, aged about 6 to 100. The CDR3 sequence is 12 residues long. V dropped 2 bases and J dropped 7 bases, with 8 bases sitting between them. Per the germline V gene, CDR1 is MNHEY and CDR2 is SVGAGI. A note on this clonotype: Its target is unknown.

Sequenced: blood. The clonotype was recovered from a woman in her sixties or seventies in good health. This chain links TRBV6-5 with TRBJ1-1; D is undetermined. CDR3 sequence (DNA): TGTGCCAGCAGTTACACCGGAGGTGAAGCTTTCTTT. It is translated as CASSYTGGEAFF.